Below, 27 T cell receptor beta chains from the same sample are listed, as sequenced in a study of CXCR3-negative and CXCR3-positive naive CD8 T cells. Points from the study as a whole: When CXCR3-positive naive cells were set against CXCR3-negative naive cells, the former had more hydrophobic TRB CDR3s.

Which antigens these TCRs recognize remains unknown. In preparing the TRB cDNA libraries, 5' RACE with UMI labels was used. TCRdb re-called the 5' RACE reads and gives one entry per CDR3 protein, without DNA. Its clone listing holds tens of thousands of distinct CDR3 sequences. The sequencing sample was made of naive CXCR3+ CD8+ T cells from blood. Subset meaning: CD45RO-CCR7+CD27+CD95- naive CD8+ T cells expressing CXCR3 (TNR3+). The source is a human donor in good health. Some clones in this sample may be carry-over from other donors' samples.

J is TRBJ2-7 and V is TRBV10-3; TCRdb designates TRBD2, a call that cannot be tested without DNA. The CDR3 totals 17 residues. In germline, CDR1 is ENHRY, CDR2 SYGVKD. The CDR3 reads CATGLAGTLPLSGEQYF.

The chain recombines TRBV5-4 with TRBJ2-5; checking the TCRdb D call of TRBD2 is not possible without DNA. There are 15 residues in the CDR3. Per the germline V gene, CDR1 is SGHNT and CDR2 is YYREEE (reference sequence). CDR3 region: CASSFGGSSQETQYF.

The chain carries TRBV5-1 and TRBJ2-1. The CDR3 spans 12 residues. Germline V lookup: CDR1 SGHRS, CDR2 YFSETQ. The CDR3 here is CASSLEVDEQFF. Full variable domain (outside the CDR3, taken from reference TRBV5-1 and TRBJ2-1): KAGVTQTPRYLIKTRGQQVTLSCSPISGHRSVSWYQQTPGQGLQFLFEYFSETQRNKGNFPGRFSGRQFSNSRSEMNVSTLELGDSALYLCASSLEVDEQFFGPGTRLTVL.

The genes are TRBV25-1 and TRBJ2-1; with no DNA, the TCRdb D assignment of TRBD2 cannot be verified. The CDR3 has 14 amino acids. Germline V gives CDR1 MGHDK, CDR2 SYGVNS. The CDR3 region is CASSRLAGDREQFF.

The chain recombines TRBV28 with TRBJ2-1; TCRdb selects TRBD1, and the lack of DNA leaves this call unchecked. From germline, CDR1 is MDHEN and CDR2 SYDVKM. The CDR3 sequence is 16 residues long. This CDR3 is CASSPGPSSSYNEQFF.

The V gene is TRBV4-3, the J gene TRBJ2-6; TCRdb gives TRBD1 as the D gene, but with no DNA this cannot be confirmed. The CDR3 length is 23 residues. Germline V lookup: CDR1 LGHNA, CDR2 YSLEER. CDR3 amino acids: CASSQDGTGDTPAPPSGANVLTF.

The rearrangement joins TRBV18 to TRBJ2-1; TCRdb designates TRBD2, a call that cannot be tested without DNA. The CDR3 consists of 15 residues. Germline CDR1 is KGHSH and CDR2 is LQKENI. The CDR3: CASSPGREAYNEQFF.

The rearrangement links TRBV7-6 to TRBJ2-5. The germline gives CDR1 SGHVS, CDR2 FNYEAQ. The CDR3 sequence is 16 residues long. This chain's CDR3 is CASSSGSPEKGETQYF.

The chain is built from TRBV15 and TRBJ2-1; absent DNA, TCRdb's TRBD2 call cannot be checked. CDR1 is LNHNV and CDR2 is YYDKDF in the germline V gene (reference sequence). The CDR3 is made up of 15 amino acids. CDR3 loop: CATSRRSGGAEEQFF.

V is TRBV11-3 and J is TRBJ2-1; TCRdb gives TRBD1 as the D gene, but with no DNA this cannot be confirmed. Germline V CDR1 and CDR2: SGHNT, YENEEA. CDR3 length: 13 amino acids. This CDR3 is CASSLRGHNEQFF.

The chain joins TRBV15 to TRBJ1-3. The CDR3 covers 15 residues. Germline V CDR1 and CDR2: LNHNV, YYDKDF (reference sequence). CDR3 sequence: CATSSDGREGDTIYF.

This chain links TRBV7-8 with TRBJ2-5. The germline V gene has CDR1 SGHVS and CDR2 FQNEAQ. CDR3 length equals 14 residues. The CDR3 sequence is CASSPFGVGETQYF.

The V gene is TRBV28, the J gene TRBJ2-5. CDR3 length: 13 residues. The germline CDR1 and CDR2 sequences are MDHEN and SYDVKM. CDR3: CATRWQLQETQYF.

The V and J genes are TRBV29-1 and TRBJ2-1; TCRdb reports TRBD2, a call that lacks DNA to check it against. The CDR3 totals 15 residues. The V gene's germline CDR1 is SQVTM and CDR2 ANQGSEA. CDR3 amino acids: CSVRTSASSYNEQFF.

The V and J genes are TRBV24-1 and TRBJ2-1; TCRdb calls TRBD2, which cannot be checked without DNA. Looked up from germline, CDR1 is KGHDR and CDR2 is SFDVKD. This CDR3 is 13 amino acids long. The CDR3 is CATTGGMDDEQFF.

The chain is built from TRBV3-2 and TRBJ2-7; the D call from TCRdb, TRBD1, cannot be confirmed without DNA. TRBV3-2 is deemed a pseudogene. The CDR3 has 14 residues. CDR3 in amino acids: CASSQDPDANEQYF.

This rearrangement joins TRBV28 to TRBJ1-5. Germline values: CDR1 MDHEN, CDR2 SYDVKM. The CDR3 consists of 12 residues. CDR3 residues: CASSLGVQPQHF.

The chain joins TRBV12-3 or TRBV12-4 to TRBJ2-1; TCRdb designates TRBD1, a call that cannot be tested without DNA. This CDR3 spans 15 amino acids. CDR3 amino acids: CASSFPGQGLNEQFF.

The gene calls are TRBV28 and TRBJ2-4. The germline V gene has CDR1 MDHEN and CDR2 SYDVKM. There are 16 residues in the CDR3. CDR3 sequence: CASSPYGDLAKNIQYF.

This chain connects TRBV20-1 to TRBJ2-2; TCRdb's D call, TRBD1, is unchecked because there is no DNA. This CDR3 region has 16 residues. Germline V gives CDR1 DFQATT, CDR2 SNEGSKA (reference sequence). This chain's CDR3 is CSARAGEQGDTGELFF.

This rearrangement joins TRBV7-9 to TRBJ2-5; TCRdb's D call of TRBD1 is untestable without DNA. This CDR3 comprises 15 residues. Germline-derived CDR1 and CDR2 are SEHNR and FQNEAQ (reference sequence). The CDR3 protein is CASSETGQNQETQYF. The complete variable domain, with remaining parts taken from reference TRBV7-9 and TRBJ2-5, reads DTGVSQNPRHKITKRGQNVTFRCDPISEHNRLYWYRQTLGQGPEFLTYFQNEAQLEKSRLLSDRFSAERPKGSFSTLEIQRTEQGDSAMYLCASSETGQNQETQYFGPGTRLLVL.

The V call is TRBV9, the J call TRBJ2-5; TCRdb calls TRBD2, which cannot be checked without DNA. The germline gives CDR1 SGDLS, CDR2 YYNGEE. The CDR3 covers 16 residues. The CDR3 loop is CASSVGTGGPEETQYF.

This chain uses TRBV6-5 with TRBJ2-5; TCRdb designates TRBD1, a call that cannot be tested without DNA. CDR3 size: 17 residues. The germline V gene encodes CDR1 MNHEY and CDR2 SVGAGI. The chain's CDR3 is CASSYSPASGGREIQYF.

The CDR3 loop reads CASKGPGPYNEQFF. The J gene is TRBJ2-1, the V gene TRBV6-2 or TRBV6-3; TCRdb selects TRBD1, and the lack of DNA leaves this call unchecked. Germline CDR1 reads MNHEY; CDR2 reads SVGEGT. This CDR3 spans 14 amino acids.

The V call is TRBV4-3, the J call TRBJ2-7; TCRdb selects TRBD1, and the lack of DNA leaves this call unchecked. Germline V gene lookup returns CDR1 LGHNA and CDR2 YSLEER. The CDR3 loop spans 15 amino acids. CDR3 loop: CASSKGTVSSYEQYF.

V is TRBV12-3 or TRBV12-4 and J is TRBJ2-1; TCRdb's D call, TRBD1, is unchecked because there is no DNA. The CDR3 runs to 12 residues. CDR3 in amino acids: CASSGTGTEQFF.

The chain joins TRBV27 to TRBJ2-3. This CDR3 region has 13 residues. Germline V lookup: CDR1 MNHEY, CDR2 SMNVEV (reference sequence). The CDR3 here is CASGWDYTDTQYF.